Presented here are 25 T cell receptor beta chains from one specimen sequenced in a study of PD-L1 blockade in urothelial cancer. Sequencing used immunoSEQ multiplex PCR; TCRdb keeps in-frame clones, though not all of them. The sample holds approximately 50,000 clones, approximately 88% seen once. The time point is: pretreatment peripheral blood. The sequenced sample was PBMCs, obtained around atezolizumab (anti-PD-L1) treatment. The receptors shown here come from a man in his forties or fifties with urothelial cancer.

The rearrangement uses TRBV29-1 and TRBJ1-3; no clear D. CDR1 is SQVTM, CDR2 ANQGSEA, per germline. The CDR3 contains 13 residues. With 5 bases removed from V and 7 bases from J, the gap between germline ends came to 15 bases. The CDR3 reads CSVMENRRNTIYF. CDR3 coding DNA: TGCAGCGTTATGGAGAATCGTAGGAACACCATATATTTT.

V gene TRBV6-5 combines with J gene TRBJ2-1, with TRBD1 matching over 9 bases. Germline CDR1 reads MNHEY; CDR2 reads SVGAGI. The CDR3 has 15 residues. The V segment lost 11 bases and the J segment 8 bases; nucleotides outside the gene matches: 16. The CDR3 region has the DNA TGTGCCGTCAGCTCTTCGGGACAGGGTCATGATGAGCAGTTCTTC. Translated, it gives CAVSSSGQGHDEQFF.

This clone was counted once. The chain uses TRBV6-6 and TRBJ2-2, with 7 bases identical to TRBD1. V lost 5 bases to trimming and J lost 4 bases; unmatched junction nucleotides: 4. The CDR3 has 14 amino acids. The germline gives CDR1 MNHNY, CDR2 SVGAGI (reference sequence). The CDR3 loop is CASSATGFTGELFF. CDR3 nucleotides: TGTGCCAGCAGTGCGACAGGGTTCACCGGGGAGCTGTTTTTT.

The V gene is TRBV27, the J gene TRBJ1-2; the match to TRBD1 covers 8 bases. The CDR3 has 12 amino acids. V gave up 9 bases and J gave up 8 bases; unmatched junction bases: 8. Germline lookup yields CDR1 MNHEY and CDR2 SMNVEV (reference sequence). This CDR3 reads CASMDRVEGYTF. For the CDR3, the DNA is TGTGCCAGTATGGACAGGGTTGAGGGCTACACCTTC.

The J gene is TRBJ2-2, the V gene TRBV27, with TRBD2 matching 7 bases. Germline V gene lookup returns CDR1 MNHEY and CDR2 SMNVEV (reference sequence). The CDR3 is 18 amino acids. J was trimmed by 3 bases and V by 0 bases; bases with no gene match: 10. CDR3 loop: CASSLSAPGTTYTGELFF. The CDR3 DNA reads TGTGCCAGCAGTTTATCTGCCCCCGGGACTACCTACACCGGGGAGCTGTTTTTT.

The J gene is TRBJ1-6, the V gene TRBV14, with D maybe TRBD1 (5 bases). Germline V CDR1 and CDR2: SGHDN, FVKESK. This CDR3 region has 14 residues. The ends were cut back, 3 bases at V and 5 bases at J, with 8 bases in the middle. For the CDR3, the DNA is TGTGCCAGCAGCCAGTCAGGGAATAATTCACCCCTCCACTTT. Protein sequence: CASSQSGNNSPLHF.

J is TRBJ1-2 and V is TRBV2, with a tentative D call TRBD1 (6 bases). Trimming stripped 6 bases from V and 7 bases from J, with 12 bases between. This CDR3 is built from 12 residues. In germline, CDR1 is SNHLY, CDR2 FYNNEI. This chain's CDR3 is CASRDSPGGYTF. The CDR3 coding sequence is TGTGCCAGCAGGGACAGTCCCGGTGGCTACACCTTC.

The gene calls are TRBV11-3 and TRBJ2-3; D may be TRBD2 (6 bases). The CDR3 has 12 amino acids. V was trimmed by 5 bases and J by 5 bases, leaving 8 bases between them. Germline V gives CDR1 SGHNT, CDR2 YENEEA. CDR3 DNA sequence: TGTGCCAGCAGCCCCGGGGGAGATACGCAGTATTTT. Translation: CASSPGGDTQYF.

The gene calls are TRBV5-1 and TRBJ2-3; 7 bases align to TRBD2. Germline trimming cut 5 bases from V and 3 bases from J; bases unmatched to any gene: 9. Germline-derived CDR1 and CDR2 are SGHRS and YFSETQ. The CDR3 sequence is 15 residues long. CDR3 loop: CASRVASGVTDTQYF. The CDR3 DNA sequence: TGCGCCAGCAGGGTGGCTAGCGGAGTGACAGATACGCAGTATTTT.

The chain joins TRBV14 to TRBJ1-6; unclear D gene. The germline V and J ends were trimmed by 1 base and 3 bases, with 10 bases remaining between them. The germline V gene has CDR1 SGHDN and CDR2 FVKESK. This CDR3 spans 16 amino acids. The CDR3 DNA is TGTGCCAGCAGCCAAGCGAGCGGAGTCTATAATTCACCCCTCCACTTT. It translates to CASSQASGVYNSPLHF.

The chain's CDR3 is CASSPKDRDEQYF. The DNA of the CDR3 is TGTGCCAGCAGCCCCAAGGACAGGGACGAGCAGTACTTC. The chain employs TRBV7-9 and TRBJ2-7; TRBD1 matches 8 bases. Trimming at V came to 5 bases and at J to 5 bases, leaving 5 bases not matched to a gene. CDR3 length: 13 amino acids. Germline V gives CDR1 SEHNR, CDR2 FQNEAQ (reference sequence).

The gene calls are TRBV30 and TRBJ2-7; TRBD1 aligns across 7 bases. Germline-derived CDR1 and CDR2 are GTSNPN and SVGIG (reference sequence). V was pared by 3 bases and J by 5 bases, with 10 bases of the junction left unmatched. The CDR3 is 14 residues long. CDR3 sequence (DNA): TGTGCCTGGAGCGCCCGGGACAGAGCAAACGAGCAGTACTTC. Translating it yields CAWSARDRANEQYF.

This clone was observed a handful of times. The chain recombines TRBV2 with TRBJ2-3; TRBD2 matches 7 bases. Trimming cost V 2 bases and J 6 bases; bases outside gene matches: 5. This CDR3 comprises 14 residues. Germline assignment: CDR1 SNHLY and CDR2 FYNNEI. The chain's CDR3 is CASSEPGGGDTQYF. The DNA of the CDR3 is TGTGCCAGCAGTGAACCGGGGGGAGGGGATACGCAGTATTTT. Based on the CDR3 plus reference TRBV2 and TRBJ2-3, the full variable domain is EPEVTQTPSHQVTQMGQEVILRCVPISNHLYFYWYRQILGQKVEFLVSFYNNEISEKSEIFDDQFSVERPDGSNFTLKIRSTKLEDSAMYFCASSEPGGGDTQYFGPGTRLTVL.

The chain uses TRBV5-7 and TRBJ2-2, with 8 nucleotides matching TRBD1. TRBV5-7 is an ORF, and what it does is uncertain. CDR3 size: 14 residues. Unmatched junction bases numbered 6, after V lost 4 bases and J lost 7 bases. The CDR3 sequence is CASSLDRVRGELFF. CDR3 bases: TGTGCCAGCAGCCTGGACAGGGTACGCGGGGAGCTGTTTTTT.

The V gene is TRBV5-8, the J gene TRBJ1-1; D is unclear. CDR3 length: 13 amino acids. Deletions cut 4 bases from V and 2 bases from J, with 9 bases between. CDR1 is SGHTS, CDR2 YDEGEE, per germline. This CDR3 is CASSLTVNTEAFF. The CDR3 nucleotides read TGTGCCAGCAGCCTTACAGTAAACACTGAAGCTTTCTTT.

The chain employs TRBV6-4 and TRBJ2-2; a possible D gene is TRBD1 (6 bases). In germline, CDR1 is MRHNA, CDR2 SNTAGT. Trimming stripped 4 bases from V and 5 bases from J, with 8 bases between. The CDR3 runs to 13 residues. The CDR3 DNA follows: TGTGCCAGCAGTGCACAGGGAACCGGGGAGCTGTTTTTT. Protein sequence: CASSAQGTGELFF.

The chain recombines TRBV5-8 with TRBJ2-2; weak D call: TRBD2 (5 bases). CDR3 length equals 15 residues. The V and J ends lost 4 bases and 4 bases respectively, with 14 bases between them. Germline V CDR1 and CDR2: SGHTS, YDEGEE. The CDR3 sequence is CASSTNLRGTGELFF. The CDR3 coding sequence is TGTGCCAGCAGCACGAACCTCCGGGGCACCGGGGAGCTGTTTTTT.

The J gene is TRBJ1-6, the V gene TRBV27; the D gene is possibly TRBD1 (5 bases). V lost 6 bases to trimming and J lost 0 bases, with 18 bases between them. The CDR3 spans 18 residues. Germline V gene lookup returns CDR1 MNHEY and CDR2 SMNVEV (reference sequence). The CDR3 loop reads CASSPGAGRSSYNSPLHF. The CDR3 nucleotides read TGTGCCAGCAGCCCTGGGGCAGGGCGAAGCTCCTATAATTCACCCCTCCACTTT.

The chain joins TRBV4-2 to TRBJ2-3, with 8 bases identical to TRBD2. V was pared by 0 bases and J by 0 bases, with 5 bases of the junction left unmatched. This CDR3 is built from 17 residues. CDR1 is LGHNA, CDR2 YNFKEQ, per germline. Here the CDR3 DNA reads TGTGCCAGCAGCCAAGATGGGACTAGATCTAGCACAGATACGCAGTATTTT. Its protein is CASSQDGTRSSTDTQYF.

The genes are TRBV19 and TRBJ2-3, with TRBD1 matching 7 bases. Germline CDR1 reads LNHDA; CDR2 reads SQIVND (reference sequence). After removal of 5 bases from V and 2 bases from J, the junction contained 4 bases not matched to a gene. The CDR3 length is 14 residues. This chain's CDR3 is CASSGTDHTDTQYF. In nucleotides, the CDR3 is TGTGCCAGTAGTGGGACAGACCACACAGATACGCAGTATTTT.

V is TRBV6-5 and J is TRBJ1-4, with 9 bases that match TRBD1. Germline loops: CDR1 MNHEY, CDR2 SVGAGI. The CDR3 sequence is 14 residues long. Trimming took 5 bases from V and 8 from J; bases not matched to a gene: 6. The CDR3 loop is CASSNRGRGEKLFF. In DNA form, the CDR3 reads TGTGCCAGCAGTAACAGGGGGCGCGGGGAAAAACTGTTTTTT.

V and J are TRBV30 and TRBJ2-3; D is perhaps TRBD1 (5 bases). CDR3 length: 15 amino acids. Trimming cost V 0 bases and J 4 bases, with 14 bases left between them. The V gene's germline CDR1 is GTSNPN and CDR2 SVGIG (reference sequence). The CDR3 protein is CAWSVQGVKADTQYF. DNA for the CDR3: TGTGCCTGGAGTGTGCAAGGGGTTAAGGCAGATACGCAGTATTTT.

This clone has only a few counts. The V gene is TRBV4-1, the J gene TRBJ1-2, with D unresolved. The CDR3 has 15 amino acids. V was clipped by 1 base and J by 7 bases, with 16 bases between them. Per the germline V gene, CDR1 is MGHRA and CDR2 is YSYEKL. This CDR3 is CASSQVLVEGSGYTF. The CDR3 nucleotides are TGCGCCAGCAGCCAAGTTCTCGTGGAGGGTAGTGGCTACACCTTC.

The chain links TRBV6-6 to TRBJ2-2, with D tentatively TRBD2 (6 bases). Germline V gene sequence: CDR1 MNHNY, CDR2 SVGAGI (reference sequence). Trimming cost V 4 bases and J 3 bases, with 12 bases left between them. CDR3 length equals 15 residues. The chain's CDR3 is CASSSTRLDTGELFF. The CDR3 coding sequence is TGTGCCAGCAGTTCCACCAGACTAGACACCGGGGAGCTGTTTTTT.

This clone was observed once. In DNA form, the CDR3 reads TGTGCCAGCAGCTTTCGGGAGGGTACCTACGAGCAGTACTTC. Translated: CASSFREGTYEQYF. J is TRBJ2-7 and V is TRBV5-4; TRBD2 agrees at 8 bases. The trim removed 2 bases at V and 2 bases at J, leaving 3 bases unmatched. The CDR3 runs to 14 residues. CDR1 and CDR2 (germline): SGHNT, YYREEE (reference sequence).